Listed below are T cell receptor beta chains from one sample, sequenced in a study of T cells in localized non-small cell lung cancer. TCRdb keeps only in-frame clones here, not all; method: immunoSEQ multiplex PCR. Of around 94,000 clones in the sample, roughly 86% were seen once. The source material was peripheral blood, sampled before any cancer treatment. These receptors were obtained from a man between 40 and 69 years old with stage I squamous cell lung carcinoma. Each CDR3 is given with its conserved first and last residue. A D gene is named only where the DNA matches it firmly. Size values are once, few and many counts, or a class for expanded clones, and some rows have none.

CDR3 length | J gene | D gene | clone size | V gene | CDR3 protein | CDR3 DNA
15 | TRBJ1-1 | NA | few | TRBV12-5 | CASRQSTGWDTEAFF | TGTGCTAGCAGACAGTCTACGGGTTGGGACACTGAAGCTTTCTTT
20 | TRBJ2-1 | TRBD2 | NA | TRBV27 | CASSFTGLVRVTSSYNEQFF | TGTGCCAGCAGTTTTACTGGACTAGTCCGTGTTACAAGCTCCTACAATGAGCAGTTCTTC
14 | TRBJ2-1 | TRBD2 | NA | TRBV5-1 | CASSLPGLANEQFF | TGCGCCAGCAGCCTGCCGGGACTAGCCAATGAGCAGTTCTTC
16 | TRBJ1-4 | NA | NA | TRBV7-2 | CASSPGPVATNEKLFF | TGTGCCAGCAGCCCGGGACCTGTCGCAACTAATGAAAAACTGTTTTTT
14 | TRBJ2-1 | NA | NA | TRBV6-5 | CASSPMTGYNEQFF | TGTGCCAGCAGTCCAATGACAGGTTACAATGAGCAGTTCTTC
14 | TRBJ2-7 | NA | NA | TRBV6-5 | CASSYEPRSYEQYF | TGTGCCAGCAGTTATGAGCCGAGGAGCTACGAGCAGTACTTC
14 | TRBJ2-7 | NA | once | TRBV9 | CASSVGGGYYEQYF | TGTGCCAGCAGCGTAGGTGGGGGCTACTACGAGCAGTACTTC
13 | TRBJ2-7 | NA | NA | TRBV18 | CASSPGDGYEQYF | TGTGCCAGCTCACCTGGGGATGGCTACGAGCAGTACTTC
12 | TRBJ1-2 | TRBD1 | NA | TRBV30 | CAWSYQGGGYTF | TGTGCCTGGAGTTATCAGGGGGGCGGCTACACCTTC
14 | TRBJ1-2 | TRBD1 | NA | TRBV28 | CATTRTGRGYGYTF | TGTGCCACAACACGGACAGGGAGAGGATATGGCTACACCTTC
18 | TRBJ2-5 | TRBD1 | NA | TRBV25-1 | CASSDYPRWNRGQETQYF | TGTGCCAGCAGTGATTACCCCCGGTGGAACAGGGGCCAAGAGACCCAGTACTTC
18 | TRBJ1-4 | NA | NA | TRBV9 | CASSVGLLKRPTNEKLFF | TGTGCCAGCAGCGTAGGGTTACTGAAACGACCGACTAATGAAAAACTGTTTTTT
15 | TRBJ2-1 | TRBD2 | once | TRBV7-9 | CASSLWVSGAGEQFF | TGTGCCAGCAGCTTATGGGTCAGCGGGGCAGGTGAGCAGTTCTTC
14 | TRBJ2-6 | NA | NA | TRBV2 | CASTGVEGANVLTF | TGTGCCAGCACAGGGGTGGAAGGGGCCAACGTCCTGACTTTC
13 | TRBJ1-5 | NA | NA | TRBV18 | CASSPQGNQPQHF | TGTGCCAGCTCACCACAGGGGAATCAGCCCCAGCATTTT
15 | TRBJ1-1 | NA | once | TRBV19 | CASSIDPDRNTEAFF | TGTGCCAGTAGTATAGACCCCGACCGAAACACTGAAGCTTTCTTT
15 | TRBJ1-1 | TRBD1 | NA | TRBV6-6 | CASSRPTGVTAEAFF | TGTGCCAGCAGTCGCCCGACAGGGGTTACGGCTGAAGCTTTCTTT
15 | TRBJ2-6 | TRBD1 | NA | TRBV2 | CASSGGQGASNVLTF | TGTGCCAGCAGCGGGGGACAGGGCGCCTCCAACGTCCTGACTTTC
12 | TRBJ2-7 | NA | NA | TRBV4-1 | CASSQNGYEQYF | TGCGCCAGCAGCCAAAACGGCTACGAGCAGTACTTC
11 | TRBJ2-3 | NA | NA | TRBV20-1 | CSARDSDTQYF | TGCAGTGCTAGAGATTCAGATACGCAGTATTTT
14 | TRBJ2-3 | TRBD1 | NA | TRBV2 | CASSVRGSTDTQYF | TGTGCCAGCAGTGTCAGGGGGAGCACAGATACGCAGTATTTT
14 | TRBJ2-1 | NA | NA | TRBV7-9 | CASSLTALYNEQFF | TGTGCCAGCAGCCTAACTGCGCTTTACAATGAGCAGTTCTTC
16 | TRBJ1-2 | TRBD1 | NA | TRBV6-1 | CASSGQGQGVRGGYTF | TGTGCCAGCAGTGGCCAGGGACAGGGGGTACGGGGTGGCTACACCTTC
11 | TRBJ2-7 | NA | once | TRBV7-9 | CASSPGPRATF | TGTGCCAGCAGCCCAGGTCCCCGCGCCACTTTC
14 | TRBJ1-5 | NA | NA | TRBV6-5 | CASSYSEGRQPQHF | TGTGCCAGCAGTTACTCCGAGGGGCGACAGCCCCAGCATTTT
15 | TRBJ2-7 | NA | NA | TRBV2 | CASSDPMVQDYEQYF | TGTGCCAGCAGTGATCCCATGGTACAAGACTACGAGCAGTACTTC
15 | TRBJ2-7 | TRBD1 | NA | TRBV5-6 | CASSSRDRGIYEQYF | TGTGCCAGCAGCTCCCGGGACAGGGGGATCTACGAGCAGTACTTC
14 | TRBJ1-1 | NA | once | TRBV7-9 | CASTPNSLNTEAFF | TGTGCCAGCACCCCCAATAGTCTTAACACTGAAGCTTTCTTT
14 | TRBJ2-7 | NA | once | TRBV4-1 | CASSQREGLQGQYF | TGCGCCAGCAGCCAAAGAGAAGGATTACAAGGGCAGTACTTC